The present entry profiles one TCR beta chain with its context. Its target is unknown. The data were taken from a study of cytomegalovirus exposure and HLA in healthy donors. Notes on the study in general: Rarity held for most TCR sequences, but there were some public TCRs that occurred in many donors.

Here immunoSEQ multiplex PCR was the method, and the copy in TCRdb shows in-frame clones only, minus some. This table holds approximately 170,000 clones, 91% found once. Germline CDR1 and CDR2: GTSNPN and SVGIG (reference sequence). The V segment lost 0 bases and the J segment 2 bases; nucleotides outside the gene matches: 5. The CDR3 extends over 15 amino acids. The rearrangement links TRBV30 to TRBJ2-7, with 9 bases aligning to TRBD1. What was sequenced was PBMCs. This receptor was taken from a woman younger than 30 in good health and CMV-seropositive. CDR3: CAWSVGTGITYEQYF. The CDR3 nucleotides read TGTGCCTGGAGTGTAGGGACAGGGATCACCTACGAGCAGTACTTC.